A single sample is the source of the 18 T cell receptor beta chains below, sequenced in a study of T cell changes during pregnancy in multiple sclerosis. Repertoires were generated with immunoSEQ multiplex PCR, while TCRdb's copy carries only in-frame clones and drops some. The sample yields about 70,000 clones, around 94% seen once. The sequenced sample was peripheral blood, obtained in the second trimester of pregnancy. The origin of the receptors is a female donor in good health, enrolled as a control in a pregnancy study.

CDR3 residues: CASGHFGETQYF. CDR3 sequence (DNA): TGTGCTAGTGGCCACTTCGGAGAGACCCAGTACTTC. The V gene is TRBV12-5, the J gene TRBJ2-5, with D uncertain. The CDR3 has 12 amino acids. Trimming cost V 6 bases and J 4 bases, with 9 bases left between them. The V gene's germline CDR1 is LGHNT and CDR2 FRNRAP.

The J gene is TRBJ1-2, the V gene TRBV19; D is ambiguous. CDR1 is LNHDA, CDR2 SQIVND, per germline (reference sequence). The V gene lost 6 bases and the J gene lost 4 bases, with 15 bases spanning the gap. The CDR3 contains 14 residues. CDR3 sequence: CASSPDGVGYGYTF. The CDR3 DNA follows: TGTGCCAGTAGCCCTGACGGGGTTGGCTATGGCTACACCTTC.

CDR3 in DNA: TGTGCCAGCAGTCTCCCAGGCGGGCAGACCCAGTACTTC. This translates into CASSLPGGQTQYF. The V and J genes are TRBV27 and TRBJ2-5; the D gene is possibly TRBD2 (5 bases). Trimming pared 5 bases from V and 6 bases from J, leaving 13 bases between. The CDR3 runs to 13 residues. Germline CDR1 MNHEY, CDR2 SMNVEV (reference sequence).

The rearrangement links TRBV7-3 to TRBJ2-6; D gene unclear. V gave up 1 base and J gave up 2 bases, with 9 bases separating them. The germline gives CDR1 SGHTA, CDR2 FQGTGA. This CDR3 has 16 amino acids. CDR3 nucleotides: TGTGCCAGCAGCTTAAGCAGTGGCCCTGGGGCCAACGTCCTGACTTTC. Its translation: CASSLSSGPGANVLTF.

V and J are TRBV9 and TRBJ2-2; 11 nucleotides match TRBD1. V lost 6 bases to trimming and J lost 5 bases; unmatched junction nucleotides: 9. This CDR3 region has 16 residues. Germline V gene sequence: CDR1 SGDLS, CDR2 YYNGEE. CDR3 loop: CASNRKGQGETGELFF. The CDR3 coding sequence is TGTGCCAGCAACAGAAAGGGACAGGGGGAAACCGGGGAGCTGTTTTTT.

The rearrangement links TRBV7-2 to TRBJ2-1; TRBD2 aligns across 8 bases. The V gene's germline CDR1 is SGHTA and CDR2 FQGNSA. V shed 0 bases, J shed 5 bases, and the junction held 3 bases outside the gene matches. The CDR3 is made up of 15 amino acids. The CDR3 loop reads CASSLAAGVNNEQFF. The CDR3 coding sequence is TGTGCCAGCAGCTTAGCAGCGGGGGTTAACAATGAGCAGTTCTTC.

The V call is TRBV9, the J call TRBJ1-2; maybe TRBD1 (5 bases). The ends were cut back, 0 bases at V and 6 bases at J, with 15 bases in the middle. Looked up from germline, CDR1 is SGDLS and CDR2 is YYNGEE. The CDR3 has 15 amino acids. CDR3 DNA: TGTGCCAGCAGCGTAGCTTCTAAAGGGGCGGATGGCTACACCTTC. Its translation: CASSVASKGADGYTF.

A single count supports this clone. This rearrangement joins TRBV11-3 to TRBJ1-3; 9 bases are shared with TRBD1. The germline V gene has CDR1 SGHNT and CDR2 YENEEA. The CDR3 is made up of 16 amino acids. Losses at the gene ends were 4 bases for V and 4 bases for J; bases not matched to a gene: 8. CDR3 DNA sequence: TGTGCCAGCAGCTCCACAGGGGGCAAACTAGGAAACACCATATATTTT. This encodes CASSSTGGKLGNTIYF.

The CDR3, as DNA: TGTGCCAGCAGTTCCAGGGGCAGGGAGACTGAAGCTTTCTTT. Protein product: CASSSRGRETEAFF. This chain uses TRBV6-6 with TRBJ1-1; maybe TRBD1 (6 bases). CDR3 length: 14 residues. The germline V gene encodes CDR1 MNHNY and CDR2 SVGAGI (reference sequence). V gave up 4 bases and J gave up 5 bases, with 14 bases separating them.

The V gene is TRBV27, the J gene TRBJ1-1, with D perhaps TRBD1 (6 bases). Germline CDR1 and CDR2: MNHEY and SMNVEV (reference sequence). CDR3 size: 16 residues. Trimming left V 4 bases short and J 5 bases short, with 20 bases between. The chain's CDR3 is CASSSAGGGPFTEAFF. CDR3 sequence (DNA): TGTGCCAGCAGTTCGGCTGGGGGGGGGCCATTTACTGAAGCTTTCTTT.

The rearrangement joins TRBV19 to TRBJ2-5; D is possibly TRBD2 (5 bases). Germline CDR1 is LNHDA and CDR2 is SQIVND (reference sequence). V was cut by 5 bases and J by 0 bases, with 10 bases left in between. This CDR3 comprises 14 residues. DNA of the CDR3: TGTGCCAGTAGTCCGGGAAATTACCAAGAGACCCAGTACTTC. This sequence encodes CASSPGNYQETQYF.

This chain joins TRBV7-2 and TRBJ1-2; TRBD1 is a possible D gene (6 bases). This CDR3 has 12 amino acids. V shed 5 bases and J shed 7 bases, with 11 bases lying between them. Germline V gives CDR1 SGHTA, CDR2 FQGNSA. The CDR3 sequence is CASSLTGFGYTF. As DNA, the CDR3 is TGTGCCAGCAGCCTTACAGGGTTTGGCTACACCTTC. The full variable domain, its missing parts supplied by reference TRBV7-2 and TRBJ1-2, is GAGVSQSPSNKVTEKGKDVELRCDPISGHTALYWYRQSLGQGLEFLIYFQGNSAPDKSGLPSDRFSAERTGGSVSTLTIQRTQQEDSAVYLCASSLTGFGYTFGSGTRLTVV.

The rearrangement uses TRBV4-3 and TRBJ2-1; D is possibly TRBD2 (5 bases). CDR1 is LGHNA, CDR2 YSLEER, per germline. Trimming removed 0 bases at V and 3 bases at J, with 15 bases between. This CDR3 has 17 amino acids. CDR3 protein: CASSQESGLADYNEQFF. CDR3 nucleotide sequence: TGCGCCAGCAGCCAAGAATCCGGTCTAGCAGACTACAATGAGCAGTTCTTC.

The chain couples TRBV19 to TRBJ2-5; TRBD1 agrees at 7 bases. The length of the CDR3 is 17 residues. The V gene's germline CDR1 is LNHDA and CDR2 SQIVND (reference sequence). Trimming removed 4 bases from V and 2 bases from J; junction bases left unmatched: 13. The CDR3: CASSTLRTGSVQETQYF. Here the CDR3 DNA reads TGTGCCAGTAGTACCCTCCGGACAGGTAGCGTACAAGAGACCCAGTACTTC. Combining the CDR3 with reference TRBV19 and TRBJ2-5 gives the whole variable domain DGGITQSPKYLFRKEGQNVTLSCEQNLNHDAMYWYRQDPGQGLRLIYYSQIVNDFQKGDIAEGYSVSREKKESFPLTVTSAQKNPTAFYLCASSTLRTGSVQETQYFGPGTRLLVL.

V and J are TRBV11-2 and TRBJ2-1; 7 nucleotides match TRBD1. Looked up from germline, CDR1 is SGHAT and CDR2 is FQNNGV. Trimming at V came to 5 bases and at J to 7 bases, leaving 14 bases not matched to a gene. The CDR3 has 16 residues. The CDR3 region has the DNA TGTGCCAGCAGCACTATACGGGGACAGAGGGGAAATGAGCAGTTCTTC. Its protein product is CASSTIRGQRGNEQFF.

This rearrangement joins TRBV6-5 to TRBJ2-1, with 13 nucleotides matching TRBD2. The germline CDR1 and CDR2 sequences are MNHEY and SVGAGI. This CDR3 region has 16 residues. J was trimmed by 7 bases and V by 2 bases; bases with no gene match: 5. The CDR3 region is CASSYALAGGLNEQFF. In nucleotides, the CDR3 is TGTGCCAGCAGTTACGCACTAGCGGGGGGGTTAAATGAGCAGTTCTTC.

The chain employs TRBV28 and TRBJ1-4, with D perhaps TRBD1 (5 bases). The CDR3 covers 12 residues. Germline values: CDR1 MDHEN, CDR2 SYDVKM. Deletions cut 5 bases from V and 7 bases from J, with 8 bases between. As DNA, the CDR3 is TGTGCCAGCAGTGGGGGGGGTGAAAAACTGTTTTTT. Its translation: CASSGGGEKLFF.

The chain recombines TRBV10-3 with TRBJ1-6; TRBD1 might be the D (6 bases). Trimming stripped 7 bases from V and 7 bases from J, with 17 bases between. Germline loops: CDR1 ENHRY, CDR2 SYGVKD. The CDR3 loop spans 15 amino acids. For the CDR3, the DNA is TGTGCCATCAAAGGCGTGGGACACAAAAATTCACCCCTCCACTTT. Amino acids: CAIKGVGHKNSPLHF.